This T cell receptor (beta chain) is from a study of blood T cell repertoires in COVID-19. Study details: PBMCs, B-cell-depleted T cells, or T cells were the source of the cDNA or gDNA that made up the material.

The V end lost 2 bases, the J end lost 5 bases, and 12 bases lay between the germline ends. The germline V gene has CDR1 KGHSH and CDR2 LQKENI. The CDR3 runs 14 residues. Original handling: Counts of nucleated cells, estimated from reference gene primer amplification, were obtained. Sequencing was performed with immunoSEQ multiplex PCR; in TCRdb, only in-frame clones are kept and a portion is missing. That table gives V, J and clone size, and the DNA gave D and trimming. The repertoire has roughly 70,000 clones, roughly nine tenths of them found once; the top ten carry about 4%. Input material: peripheral blood. The sequence was collected from a man aged 65 to 79 with active COVID-19. The rearrangement uses TRBV18 and TRBJ1-2; TRBD1 might be the D (5 bases). CDR3 loop: CASSPADKGYGYTF. DNA of the CDR3: TGTGCCAGCTCACCAGCGGACAAAGGGTATGGCTACACCTTC.